Here is one T cell receptor (beta chain) with its context. The antigen is undetermined. Specified time point: newly diagnosed GD, antithyroid drugs for less than 3 months. PBMC RNA was the source of the TCR library. The TCR beta library used iRepertoire HTBI primers with Arm-PCR amplification of CDR3. TCRdb ran MiXCR on the multiplex PCR reads and lists one entry per CDR3 protein. The sample records over 300,000 distinct CDR3 sequences, roughly a sixth being singletons. The entry originates in a study of regulatory T cells in long-lasting Graves disease. The CDR3 runs 17 residues. V lost 4 bases to trimming and J lost 5 bases; unmatched junction nucleotides: 15. Germline V gene data show CDR1 as DFQATT and CDR2 as SNEGSKA (reference sequence). Study-level points and caveats: Authors noted too few samples as a limitation. Persistent-disease Graves' patients showed less TCR diversity than new cases.

This chain joins TRBV20-1 and TRBJ2-2, with TRBD1 matching 8 bases. Specimen: peripheral blood mononuclear cells (PBMCs), collected at new diagnosis, from a patient treated with antithyroid drugs. This sequence originates from a female donor with Graves disease. CDR3 sequence: CSAKMGRQGAWTGELFF. CDR3 sequence (DNA): TGCAGTGCTAAGATGGGGCGGCAGGGGGCTTGGACCGGGGAGCTGTTTTTT.